Listed below are T cell receptor beta chains from one sample, sequenced in a study of PD-1 blockade in classical Hodgkin lymphoma. The protocol was immunoSEQ multiplex PCR, while the TCRdb copy is restricted to in-frame clones and leaves out a portion. The data hold about 7,100 clones, with about 74% observed a single time. Sequencing used peripheral blood mononuclear cells (PBMCs), obtained at baseline. The receptors come from a human donor with classical Hodgkin lymphoma. Both conserved end residues are part of each CDR3. The order of the fields is D gene, CDR3 length, clone size, J gene, V gene, CDR3 protein, CDR3 DNA. D genes are given only for firm matches. Some rows mark clone size as missing; the rest say once, few, many or name a class of expanded clone.

>TRBD2|15|.|TRBJ2-7|TRBV11-3
CASSLVASGSWEQYF
TGTGCCAGCAGCTTAGTTGCTAGCGGGAGCTGGGAGCAGTACTTC
>TRBD1|15|.|TRBJ2-1|TRBV30
CAWSIRTGVNNEQFF
TGTGCCTGGAGTATCAGGACAGGGGTTAACAATGAGCAGTTCTTC
>.|14|.|TRBJ1-2|TRBV19
CASSIAQDNYGYTF
TGTGCCAGTAGTATAGCACAGGACAACTATGGCTACACCTTC
>.|12|.|TRBJ2-3|TRBV11-2
CASSRQVDTQYF
TGTGCCAGCAGCCGACAGGTAGATACGCAGTATTTT
>.|14|.|TRBJ1-1|TRBV6-1
CASSERPGNTEAFF
TGTGCCAGCAGTGAAAGGCCCGGGAACACTGAAGCTTTCTTT
>.|14|.|TRBJ2-2|TRBV27
CASSFLEITGELFF
TGTGCCAGCAGTTTCCTAGAAATCACCGGGGAGCTGTTTTTT
>TRBD1|14|once|TRBJ1-1|TRBV19
CASSKGQGDTEAFF
TGTGCCAGTAGTAAAGGACAGGGCGACACTGAAGCTTTCTTT
>.|12|few|TRBJ1-2|TRBV7-6
CASSLWGDGYTF
TGTGCCAGCAGTCTCTGGGGCGATGGCTACACCTTC
>.|18|.|TRBJ2-3|TRBV18
CASSPGLGASKDTDTQYF
TGTGCCAGCTCGCCGGGCCTTGGGGCCTCAAAAGACACAGATACGCAGTATTTT
>TRBD1|15|.|TRBJ1-2|TRBV6-4
CASRGTGGASYGYTF
TGTGCCAGCAGAGGGACAGGGGGCGCGTCCTATGGCTACACCTTC
>.|15|.|TRBJ2-6|TRBV7-2
CASSLDTAGANVLTF
TGTGCCAGCAGCTTGGACACAGCAGGGGCCAACGTCCTGACTTTC
>TRBD1|15|few|TRBJ2-2|TRBV6-5
CASSLRQGYTGELFF
TGTGCCAGCAGTCTTCGACAGGGATACACCGGGGAGCTGTTTTTT
>.|11|.|TRBJ2-3|TRBV30
CAWNDPDTQYF
TGTGCCTGGAATGACCCAGATACGCAGTATTTT
>.|15|.|TRBJ2-1|TRBV19
CASSTRRGIYNEQFF
TGTGCCAGTAGTACAAGACGAGGGATCTACAATGAGCAGTTCTTC
>.|15|.|TRBJ1-1|TRBV4-3
CASSQGTGMNTEAFF
TGCGCCAGCAGCCAAGGAACAGGGATGAACACTGAAGCTTTCTTT
>.|11|.|TRBJ1-2|TRBV5-4
CASSLDRVVTF
TGTGCCAGCAGCTTGGACAGGGTAGTAACCTTC
>.|15|.|TRBJ2-7|TRBV29-1
CSVGDRSDGTYEQYF
TGCAGCGTGGGAGACAGGTCCGATGGGACCTACGAGCAGTACTTC
>TRBD1|14|.|TRBJ2-7|TRBV7-9
CASSRTGPSYEQYF
TGTGCCAGCAGCCGGACAGGGCCGTCGTACGAGCAGTACTTC
>TRBD1|13|.|TRBJ2-7|TRBV5-1
CASRTGGSYEQYF
TGCGCCAGCAGGACAGGGGGATCCTACGAGCAGTACTTC
>TRBD1|15|.|TRBJ1-1|TRBV28
CASSPPTGGITEAFF
TGTGCCAGCAGTCCCCCCACAGGGGGCATCACTGAAGCTTTCTTT
>TRBD1|12|once|TRBJ2-7|TRBV10-3
CAISDRAYEQYF
TGTGCCATCAGCGACAGGGCGTACGAGCAGTACTTC
>.|13|.|TRBJ1-5|TRBV15
CATSRDKNQPQHF
TGTGCCACCAGCAGAGATAAAAATCAGCCCCAGCATTTT
>.|17|.|TRBJ1-2|TRBV7-2
CASSGRAGDGKTYGYTF
TGTGCCAGCAGCGGACGGGCCGGAGACGGAAAGACCTATGGCTACACCTTC
>.|15|.|TRBJ2-5|TRBV7-8
CASSLIRGRQETQYF
TGTGCCAGCAGCTTAATTCGCGGACGCCAAGAGACCCAGTACTTC
>.|12|.|TRBJ2-4|TRBV11-3
CASSFPGNIQYF
TGTGCCAGCAGCTTTCCTGGAAACATTCAGTACTTC
>TRBD2|16|.|TRBJ2-5|TRBV7-2
CASSYSSSGGGETQYF
TGTGCCAGCAGCTATTCTTCTAGCGGGGGTGGCGAGACCCAGTACTTC
>.|14|.|TRBJ2-7|TRBV19
CASSIALDGYEQYF
TGTGCCAGTAGTATAGCCCTGGACGGGTACGAGCAGTACTTC
>.|14|.|TRBJ1-5|TRBV7-9
CASSSLDSNQPQHF
TGTGCCAGCAGCTCCTTGGACAGCAATCAGCCCCAGCATTTT
>TRBD1|14|once|TRBJ1-1|TRBV19
CASIRGQGRTEAFF
TGTGCCAGTATCAGGGGACAGGGGCGAACTGAAGCTTTCTTT
>.|14|.|TRBJ1-1|TRBV29-1
CSGAIQGTSGEAFF
TGCAGCGGAGCCATACAGGGAACGAGCGGGGAAGCTTTCTTT
>TRBD1|13|.|TRBJ2-7|TRBV11-2
CASSRDREDEQYF
TGTGCCAGCAGCCGGGACAGGGAGGACGAGCAGTACTTC
>.|12|.|TRBJ1-1|TRBV19
CASSMQNTEAFF
TGTGCCAGTAGTATGCAGAACACTGAAGCTTTCTTT
>.|15|few|TRBJ2-2|TRBV6-5
CASSSELWGTGELFF
TGTGCCAGCAGTTCAGAACTATGGGGTACCGGGGAGCTGTTTTTT
>.|9|.|TRBJ2-1|TRBV7-9
CASDDEQFF
TGTGCCAGCGACGACGAGCAGTTCTTC
>.|12|.|TRBJ2-3|TRBV5-6
CASSLRGATQYF
TGTGCCAGCAGCTTGCGAGGGGCAACGCAGTATTTT
>TRBD2|16|medium-sized|TRBJ2-1|TRBV27
CASSLPLGGGNNEQFF
TGTGCCAGCAGTTTACCTCTGGGGGGGGGAAACAATGAGCAGTTCTTC
>.|14|.|TRBJ2-7|TRBV6-5
CASSYIGQTYEQYF
TGTGCCAGCAGTTACATAGGACAGACCTACGAGCAGTACTTC
>TRBD2|16|.|TRBJ2-1|TRBV2
CASSRFSGSSYNEQFF
TGTGCCAGCAGTAGATTTAGCGGGAGTTCCTACAATGAGCAGTTCTTC
>.|13|.|TRBJ2-1|TRBV18
CASSPPLGGEQFF
TGTGCCAGCTCACCACCTCTTGGGGGTGAGCAGTTCTTC
>.|13|.|TRBJ2-3|TRBV30
CAWARGGTDTQYF
TGTGCCTGGGCCCGAGGGGGCACAGATACGCAGTATTTT
>.|13|.|TRBJ1-1|TRBV5-1
CASSPDLDSKAFF
TGCGCCAGCAGCCCGGACCTCGACAGTAAAGCTTTCTTT
>.|16|.|TRBJ2-3|TRBV23-1
CASSPKQGAAQIRSIF
.
>TRBD1|17|.|TRBJ2-2|TRBV9
CASSVRDRAINTGELFF
TGTGCCAGCAGCGTACGCGACAGGGCGATAAACACCGGGGAGCTGTTTTTT
>.|15|.|TRBJ2-2|TRBV7-8
CASIKVRGAGGELFF
TGTGCCAGCATCAAAGTGAGGGGGGCTGGAGGGGAGCTGTTTTTT
>.|16|.|TRBJ1-6|TRBV19
CASSYGTQGNNSPLHF
TGTGCCAGTAGTTACGGGACTCAGGGGAATAATTCACCCCTCCACTTT
>.|15|.|TRBJ2-2|TRBV6-5
CASRLRDFNTGELFF
TGTGCCAGCAGACTAAGGGACTTTAACACCGGGGAGCTGTTTTTT
>TRBD2|16|once|TRBJ2-5|TRBV7-7
CASSLSGTRGGETQYF
TGTGCCAGCAGCTTATCAGGGACTAGGGGTGGGGAGACCCAGTACTTC
>.|14|.|TRBJ2-7|TRBV7-8
CASSSLNGGYEQYF
TGTGCCAGCAGCTCGCTGAATGGGGGCTACGAGCAGTACTTC
>TRBD1|12|few|TRBJ1-1|TRBV7-3
CASKTGQEGAFF
TGTGCCAGCAAGACGGGACAGGAGGGAGCTTTCTTT
>.|13|.|TRBJ1-1|TRBV2
CASSEGWNTEAFF
TGTGCCAGCAGTGAAGGTTGGAACACTGAAGCTTTCTTT
>.|11|.|TRBJ2-1|TRBV29-1
CSVGLGYEQFF
TGCAGCGTTGGATTGGGGTATGAGCAGTTCTTC
>.|15|.|TRBJ2-6|TRBV6-5
CASRQQVSGANVLTF
TGTGCCAGCAGACAACAGGTCTCTGGGGCCAACGTCCTGACTTTC
>.|13|.|TRBJ1-1|TRBV27
CASSFRVGTEAFF
TGTGCCAGCAGTTTCCGGGTGGGGACTGAAGCTTTCTTT